The rows below give T cell receptor beta chains drawn from one sample of a study of graft-versus-host responses after intestinal transplantation. TCRdb's copy holds only in-frame clones and misses some; the assay was immunoSEQ multiplex PCR. The data hold tens of thousands of clones, with around 90% observed a single time. Antigens for these TCRs are unknown. Source: unstimulated CD8+ T cells sorted from spleen or lymph node cells, taken before intestinal transplant. The receptors come from a human donor who received an intestinal transplant. The CDR3 runs from the conserved cysteine through the conserved F or W. A D gene is named only where the DNA matches it firmly. Clone size is given for some rows only: seen once, a few or many times, or a class if the clone is expanded.

clone_size: few; d_call: -; j_call: TRBJ1-3; v_call: TRBV5-4; cdr3_aa: CASSFGILGNTIYF; cdr3_nt: TGTGCCAGCAGCTTTGGCATATTAGGAAACACCATATATTTT
clone_size: -; d_call: -; j_call: TRBJ2-1; v_call: TRBV23-1; cdr3_aa: CASGYRETPPNNEQFF; cdr3_nt: TGCGCCAGCGGGTACAGGGAAACCCCACCGAATAATGAGCAGTTCTTC
clone_size: -; d_call: -; j_call: TRBJ2-7; v_call: TRBV19; cdr3_aa: CASSIEGTNYEQYF; cdr3_nt: TGTGCCAGTAGTATTGAGGGGACCAACTACGAGCAGTACTTC
clone_size: -; d_call: -; j_call: TRBJ2-3; v_call: TRBV29-1; cdr3_aa: CSVEDRGSPTDTQYF; cdr3_nt: TGCAGCGTTGAAGATCGTGGGAGTCCCACAGATACGCAGTATTTT
clone_size: few; d_call: -; j_call: TRBJ2-1; v_call: TRBV6-8; cdr3_aa: CASSEEIHEQFF; cdr3_nt: TGTGCCAGCAGTGAAGAGATCCATGAGCAGTTCTTC
clone_size: -; d_call: -; j_call: TRBJ2-5; v_call: TRBV7-2; cdr3_aa: CASSPRTYQETQYF; cdr3_nt: TGTGCCAGCAGCCCTAGGACATACCAAGAGACCCAGTACTTC
clone_size: -; d_call: TRBD1; j_call: TRBJ2-3; v_call: TRBV6-5; cdr3_aa: CASSLQGMTDTQYF; cdr3_nt: TGTGCCAGCAGTCTACAGGGGATGACAGATACGCAGTATTTT
clone_size: -; d_call: TRBD2; j_call: TRBJ2-7; v_call: TRBV27; cdr3_aa: CASKGDSGTSLYEQYF; cdr3_nt: TGTGCCAGCAAAGGTGATAGCGGGACTTCGCTTTACGAGCAGTACTTC
clone_size: -; d_call: TRBD2; j_call: TRBJ2-7; v_call: TRBV19; cdr3_aa: CASSLLAGVAYEQYF; cdr3_nt: TGTGCCAGTAGTCTACTAGCGGGAGTGGCCTACGAGCAGTACTTC
clone_size: once; d_call: -; j_call: TRBJ2-1; v_call: TRBV19; cdr3_aa: CASSIGPGQINEQFF; cdr3_nt: TGTGCCAGTAGTATCGGCCCGGGCCAGATCAATGAGCAGTTCTTC
clone_size: once; d_call: -; j_call: TRBJ2-1; v_call: TRBV5-1; cdr3_aa: CASSPNPHNEQFF; cdr3_nt: TGCGCCAGCAGCCCGAACCCTCACAATGAGCAGTTCTTC
clone_size: -; d_call: -; j_call: TRBJ2-7; v_call: TRBV19; cdr3_aa: CASSIGPGYEQYF; cdr3_nt: TGTGCCAGTAGTATAGGCCCAGGCTACGAGCAGTACTTC
clone_size: few; d_call: -; j_call: TRBJ1-1; v_call: TRBV6-6; cdr3_aa: CASLQFMNTEAFF; cdr3_nt: TGTGCCAGCCTACAGTTCATGAACACTGAAGCTTTCTTT
clone_size: -; d_call: -; j_call: TRBJ2-5; v_call: TRBV7-2; cdr3_aa: CASSPGDQETQYF; cdr3_nt: TGTGCCAGCAGCCCCGGGGACCAAGAGACCCAGTACTTC
clone_size: few; d_call: -; j_call: TRBJ2-7; v_call: TRBV5-6; cdr3_aa: CASNLHSYEQYF; cdr3_nt: TGTGCCAGCAACTTACACTCCTACGAGCAGTACTTC
clone_size: -; d_call: TRBD1; j_call: TRBJ1-2; v_call: TRBV9; cdr3_aa: CASSVGGDRGVGPYGYTF; cdr3_nt: TGTGCCAGCAGCGTAGGGGGCGACAGGGGTGTAGGCCCCTATGGCTACACCTTC
clone_size: -; d_call: -; j_call: TRBJ2-5; v_call: TRBV4-1; cdr3_aa: CASKYSPGEETQYF; cdr3_nt: TGCGCCAGCAAGTACTCTCCCGGGGAAGAGACCCAGTACTTC
clone_size: -; d_call: -; j_call: TRBJ2-1; v_call: TRBV5-4; cdr3_aa: CASSSGPEQFF; cdr3_nt: TGTGCCAGCAGTTCCGGTCCGGAGCAGTTCTTC
clone_size: -; d_call: TRBD2; j_call: TRBJ2-1; v_call: TRBV27; cdr3_aa: CASSREAGVYNEQFF; cdr3_nt: TGTGCCAGCAGTCGCGAAGCGGGAGTCTACAATGAGCAGTTCTTC
clone_size: many; d_call: TRBD2; j_call: TRBJ2-3; v_call: TRBV6-4; cdr3_aa: CASSDSTSGDTDTQYF; cdr3_nt: TGTGCCAGCAGTGACTCGACTAGCGGGGACACAGATACGCAGTATTTT
clone_size: -; d_call: -; j_call: TRBJ2-3; v_call: TRBV6-4; cdr3_aa: CASSDGGDVDTQYF; cdr3_nt: TGTGCCAGCAGTGATGGCGGGGATGTGGATACGCAGTATTTT
clone_size: -; d_call: TRBD1; j_call: TRBJ2-7; v_call: TRBV5-4; cdr3_aa: CASSWGTGYEQYF; cdr3_nt: TGTGCCAGCAGCTGGGGGACAGGCTACGAGCAGTACTTC
clone_size: -; d_call: -; j_call: TRBJ2-1; v_call: TRBV10-3; cdr3_aa: CAISEDSASSYNEQFF; cdr3_nt: TGTGCCATCAGTGAGGACTCGGCCAGCTCCTACAATGAGCAGTTCTTC
clone_size: -; d_call: -; j_call: TRBJ2-1; v_call: TRBV5-1; cdr3_aa: CASSLGLGDEQFF; cdr3_nt: TGCGCCAGCAGCCTCGGACTCGGGGATGAGCAGTTCTTC
clone_size: -; d_call: -; j_call: TRBJ1-1; v_call: TRBV19; cdr3_aa: CASRSAAGEGTTEAFF; cdr3_nt: TGTGCCAGTAGGTCCGCGGCAGGGGAGGGGACCACTGAAGCTTTCTTT
clone_size: -; d_call: TRBD2; j_call: TRBJ2-3; v_call: TRBV13; cdr3_aa: CASSSRGLDARVDTQYF; cdr3_nt: TGTGCCAGCAGCTCCCGCGGACTAGACGCCCGCGTAGATACGCAGTATTTT
clone_size: -; d_call: -; j_call: TRBJ1-3; v_call: TRBV19; cdr3_aa: CASSMEAGNTIYF; cdr3_nt: TGTGCCAGTAGTATGGAGGCTGGAAACACCATATATTTT
clone_size: -; d_call: -; j_call: TRBJ2-1; v_call: TRBV6-1; cdr3_aa: CASIKDGRNEQFF; cdr3_nt: TGTGCCAGCATAAAGGACGGCCGAAATGAGCAGTTCTTC
clone_size: -; d_call: -; j_call: TRBJ2-2; v_call: TRBV6-6; cdr3_aa: CASSILNTGELFF; cdr3_nt: TGTGCCAGCAGTATCCTGAACACCGGGGAGCTGTTTTTT
clone_size: -; d_call: TRBD2; j_call: TRBJ2-1; v_call: TRBV10-2; cdr3_aa: CAIEREGLNEQFF; cdr3_nt: TGCGCCATAGAGCGGGAGGGTCTCAATGAGCAGTTCTTC
clone_size: -; d_call: -; j_call: TRBJ1-1; v_call: TRBV4-1; cdr3_aa: CASSQGRPNTEAFF; cdr3_nt: TGCGCCAGCAGCCAAGGTCGGCCGAACACTGAAGCTTTCTTT
clone_size: -; d_call: -; j_call: TRBJ2-7; v_call: TRBV6-5; cdr3_aa: CASSPVGHEQYF; cdr3_nt: TGTGCCAGCAGCCCTGTCGGCCACGAGCAGTACTTC
clone_size: -; d_call: TRBD2; j_call: TRBJ2-1; v_call: TRBV28; cdr3_aa: CASSGLVPGVSYNEQFF; cdr3_nt: TGTGCCAGCAGTGGACTAGTCCCGGGAGTTTCCTACAATGAGCAGTTCTTC
clone_size: -; d_call: TRBD1; j_call: TRBJ2-7; v_call: TRBV19; cdr3_aa: CASSMRTGYLEQYF; cdr3_nt: TGTGCCAGTAGTATGCGGACAGGCTACCTAGAGCAGTACTTC
clone_size: -; d_call: -; j_call: TRBJ2-7; v_call: TRBV7-9; cdr3_aa: CASSAPWDVSYEQYF; cdr3_nt: TGTGCCAGCAGCGCACCCTGGGATGTCTCCTACGAGCAGTACTTC
clone_size: -; d_call: -; j_call: TRBJ2-7; v_call: TRBV29-1; cdr3_aa: CSALGGGIDEQYF; cdr3_nt: TGCAGCGCCCTTGGAGGGGGAATCGACGAGCAGTACTTC
clone_size: -; d_call: -; j_call: TRBJ2-5; v_call: TRBV6-1; cdr3_aa: CASSEPTRGQETQYF; cdr3_nt: TGTGCCAGCAGTGAACCGACTAGGGGCCAAGAGACCCAGTACTTC
clone_size: once; d_call: -; j_call: TRBJ2-7; v_call: TRBV4-1; cdr3_aa: CASSQDEEQEVYEQYF; cdr3_nt: TGCGCCAGCAGCCAAGATGAGGAACAGGAGGTTTACGAGCAGTACTTC
clone_size: -; d_call: TRBD1; j_call: TRBJ2-1; v_call: TRBV7-9; cdr3_aa: CASSLGTGSYNEQFF; cdr3_nt: TGTGCCAGCAGCTTGGGGACAGGGTCCTACAATGAGCAGTTCTTC
clone_size: -; d_call: TRBD2; j_call: TRBJ2-1; v_call: TRBV28; cdr3_aa: CASRKGLAGGPNNEQFF; cdr3_nt: TGTGCCAGCAGGAAGGGACTAGCGGGAGGGCCTAACAATGAGCAGTTCTTC
clone_size: -; d_call: TRBD2; j_call: TRBJ2-4; v_call: TRBV28; cdr3_aa: CASSRRWLAGSIQYF; cdr3_nt: TGTGCCAGCAGCCGAAGGTGGCTAGCGGGTTCCATTCAGTACTTC
clone_size: -; d_call: -; j_call: TRBJ1-6; v_call: TRBV5-1; cdr3_aa: CASSTEGEVQSPLHF; cdr3_nt: TGCGCCAGCAGTACCGAGGGGGAGGTACAATCACCCCTCCACTTT
clone_size: -; d_call: -; j_call: TRBJ1-2; v_call: TRBV7-2; cdr3_aa: CASSPLDRTVTPYGYTF; cdr3_nt: TGTGCCAGCAGCCCGTTAGATCGGACAGTAACGCCCTATGGCTACACCTTC
clone_size: -; d_call: -; j_call: TRBJ1-3; v_call: TRBV19; cdr3_aa: CASSIVAGTRSFHSGNTIYF; cdr3_nt: TGTGCCAGTAGTATAGTGGCCGGGACACGATCGTTCCACTCTGGAAACACCATATATTTT
clone_size: -; d_call: -; j_call: TRBJ2-2; v_call: TRBV27; cdr3_aa: CASSLLGAGELFF; cdr3_nt: TGTGCCAGCAGTTTATTGGGGGCCGGGGAGCTGTTTTTT
clone_size: -; d_call: TRBD1; j_call: TRBJ1-1; v_call: TRBV7-9; cdr3_aa: CASSLAQGDTEAFF; cdr3_nt: TGTGCCAGCAGCTTAGCACAGGGGGACACTGAAGCTTTCTTT
clone_size: -; d_call: -; j_call: TRBJ2-5; v_call: TRBV13; cdr3_aa: CASSPPGPQETQYF; cdr3_nt: TGTGCCAGCAGCCCCCCGGGTCCACAAGAGACCCAGTACTTC
clone_size: -; d_call: -; j_call: TRBJ2-5; v_call: TRBV13; cdr3_aa: CASSGGGQGETQYF; cdr3_nt: TGTGCCAGCAGCGGAGGTGGGCAGGGGGAGACCCAGTACTTC
clone_size: -; d_call: TRBD1; j_call: TRBJ2-5; v_call: TRBV19; cdr3_aa: CASSIDLGTGAGETQYF; cdr3_nt: TGTGCCAGTAGTATAGATCTCGGGACAGGAGCAGGGGAGACCCAGTACTTC
clone_size: -; d_call: -; j_call: TRBJ2-5; v_call: TRBV12-2; cdr3_aa: CASRCPGLACVGETQYF; cdr3_nt: TGTGCAAGTCGCTGTCCGGGACTAGCGTGTGTGGGGGAGACCCAGTACTTC
clone_size: -; d_call: -; j_call: TRBJ2-5; v_call: TRBV25-1; cdr3_aa: CASSQFASPTSETQYF; cdr3_nt: TGTGCCAGCAGCCAGTTCGCGTCCCCGACCTCAGAGACCCAGTACTTC
clone_size: once; d_call: -; j_call: TRBJ2-7; v_call: TRBV4-1; cdr3_aa: CASSPQGGIYEQYF; cdr3_nt: TGCGCCAGCAGCCCCCAGGGGGGGATATACGAGCAGTACTTC
clone_size: -; d_call: TRBD1; j_call: TRBJ1-2; v_call: TRBV4-1; cdr3_aa: CASRGGTTGYTF; cdr3_nt: TGCGCCAGCAGAGGGGGCACTACGGGCTACACCTTC
clone_size: -; d_call: TRBD2; j_call: TRBJ2-1; v_call: TRBV4-1; cdr3_aa: CASSQEGRVSEQFF; cdr3_nt: TGCGCCAGCAGCCAAGAAGGGAGGGTCAGCGAGCAGTTCTTC
clone_size: -; d_call: TRBD1; j_call: TRBJ2-2; v_call: TRBV19; cdr3_aa: CASRMTGYTGELFF; cdr3_nt: TGTGCCAGTAGGATGACAGGGTACACCGGGGAGCTGTTTTTT
clone_size: -; d_call: -; j_call: TRBJ1-1; v_call: TRBV10-2; cdr3_aa: CASSEFGRTEAFF; cdr3_nt: TGCGCCAGCAGTGAATTCGGTCGCACTGAAGCTTTCTTT
clone_size: -; d_call: TRBD1; j_call: TRBJ2-5; v_call: TRBV27; cdr3_aa: CASSFGQDETQYF; cdr3_nt: TGTGCCAGCAGTTTCGGACAGGACGAGACCCAGTACTTC
clone_size: -; d_call: -; j_call: TRBJ2-5; v_call: TRBV5-1; cdr3_aa: CASSLEGVLEETQYF; cdr3_nt: TGCGCCAGCAGCTTGGAGGGGGTTTTGGAAGAGACCCAGTACTTC
clone_size: -; d_call: -; j_call: TRBJ2-1; v_call: TRBV4-1; cdr3_aa: CASSLDKGGMNEQFF; cdr3_nt: TGCGCCAGCAGCTTGGACAAGGGGGGGATGAATGAGCAGTTCTTC
clone_size: -; d_call: TRBD2; j_call: TRBJ2-3; v_call: TRBV7-3; cdr3_aa: CASSLAGGPVDTQYF; cdr3_nt: TGTGCCAGCAGCTTAGCGGGAGGGCCGGTAGATACGCAGTATTTT